This T cell receptor beta chain stems from a study of blood T cells in healthy people across ages. CDR3 size: 15 residues. After removal of 0 bases from V and 5 bases from J, the junction contained 6 bases not matched to a gene. Germline V gene lookup returns CDR1 SQVTM and CDR2 ANQGSEA. The second PCR ran about 6 to 12 cycles with a sample-barcoded 5' primer and J-beta primers. TCRdb processed the 5' RACE reads anew with MiXCR; each CDR3 protein has one entry. The sample lists hundreds of thousands of distinct CDR3 sequences, roughly 50% occurring once. Study results and limitations: Because donor CMV status was unknown, expanded clonotype changes were possibly confounded.

About this clonotype: Its antigen remains unknown.

The individuals who served as donors were healthy Caucasians living in Russia, aged about 6 to 100. Peripheral blood, around 9.4 milliliters per donor, was collected. The clonotype originates from a man between 60 and 70 years old in good health. The chain is built from TRBV29-1 and TRBJ2-3; 9 positions match TRBD1. Sequencing was done on a sample of blood. CDR3 in amino acids: CSVEDMTGGRDTQYF. The CDR3 DNA reads as TGCAGCGTTGAAGACATGACAGGGGGACGAGATACGCAGTATTTT.